This passage covers 3 T cell receptor beta chains from one sample sequenced in a study of CD8 T cells in ankylosing spondylitis. Study-wide findings and caveats: Eight highly homologous variants formed a TCR beta motif that appeared characteristic of ankylosing spondylitis blood.

Each CDR3 protein gets one entry after TCRdb re-called the 5' RACE reads with MiXCR. The repertoire has approximately 500,000 distinct CDR3 sequences, 10% to 15% of them found once; the top ten carry approximately 7%. Their specific antigens are unknown. The source material was blood, either unsorted or a sorted T cell fraction (not recorded which). Receptor source: a male donor with ankylosing spondylitis.

The chain has TRBV11-2 and TRBJ2-1; D is perhaps TRBD2 (5 bases). The germline V gene encodes CDR1 SGHAT and CDR2 FQNNGV. Trimming pared 6 bases from V and 3 bases from J, leaving 9 bases between. CDR3 length: 13 residues. CDR3 residues: CASRTGYYNEQFF. The DNA of the CDR3 is TGTGCCAGCAGGACGGGGTACTACAATGAGCAGTTCTTC.

This clonotype was seen a handful of times. The chain joins TRBV20-1 to TRBJ1-2; tentative D call: TRBD1 (6 bases). V lost 0 bases, J lost 8 bases, and 16 bases lay in between. The germline V gene encodes CDR1 DFQATT and CDR2 SNEGSKA (reference sequence). The length of the CDR3 is 14 residues. In nucleotides, the CDR3 is TGCAGTGCTAGAGATCCGGGGGGCGCGTGGGGCTACACCTTC. It encodes CSARDPGGAWGYTF.

The chain carries TRBV10-1 and TRBJ2-3; TRBD2 agrees at 7 bases. The junction had 5 bases not matched to a gene; V was cut back by 7 bases and J by 4 bases. In germline, CDR1 is WNHNN, CDR2 SYGVQD (reference sequence). The CDR3 totals 13 residues. The CDR3 DNA reads TGCGCCAGCACCGGACTAGTCTCAGATACGCAGTATTTT. Its protein is CASTGLVSDTQYF.